These 27 T cell receptor beta chains share one sample of origin, sequenced in a study of T cell repertoires in cytomegalovirus infection. Their target antigens are unknown. TCRdb re-derived calls from the reads in MiXCR, one entry per CDR3 protein. The data show 250,000 to 300,000 distinct CDR3 sequences, 22% seen once. The sample here was cultured PBMCs, taken from culture after CMV antigen stimulation. These receptors originate from a human donor in good health (CMV status not recorded). Some clones in this sample may be carry-over from other donors' samples.

This clonotype was seen ten or more times. This chain uses TRBV7-2 with TRBJ2-3, with D maybe TRBD1 (5 bases). Germline CDR1 and CDR2: SGHTA and FQGNSA. Deletions cut 8 bases from V and 10 bases from J, with 16 bases between. The CDR3 length is 12 residues. Here the CDR3 reads CASGPSPRAQYF. DNA of the CDR3: TGTGCCAGCGGACCGTCCCCCAGGGCGCAGTATTTT. Full variable domain (rest looked up from reference TRBV7-2 and TRBJ2-3): GAGVSQSPSNKVTEKGKDVELRCDPISGHTALYWYRQSLGQGLEFLIYFQGNSAPDKSGLPSDRFSAERTGGSVSTLTIQRTQQEDSAVYLCASGPSPRAQYFGPGTRLTVL.

The CDR3 coding sequence is TGTGCCAGCAGTTCGGAATATACCGGGGAGCTGTTTTTT. Its protein is CASSSEYTGELFF. This chain connects TRBV2 to TRBJ2-2; no definite D call. This CDR3 is built from 13 residues. V lost 5 bases and J lost 5, with 9 bases in between. CDR1 and CDR2 from the germline V gene are SNHLY and FYNNEI.

This clonotype was recorded at least ten times. J is TRBJ2-7 and V is TRBV7-8; 12 positions match TRBD2. J lost 3 bases, V lost 3 bases, and 15 bases had no gene match. Germline V gene data show CDR1 as SGHVS and CDR2 as FQNEAQ. The CDR3 spans 19 residues. Here the CDR3 reads CASSFPGQGTSGPRYEQYV. The CDR3 region has the DNA TGTGCCAGCAGCTTTCCGGGACAGGGGACTAGCGGGCCCCGCTACGAGCAGTACGTC.

The chain combines TRBV6-6 with TRBJ2-1, with TRBD2 identical over 9 bases. This CDR3 is 15 amino acids long. The ends lost 7 bases at V and 3 bases at J; junction bases unmatched: 7. CDR1 MNHNY and CDR2 SVGAGI come from the germline V gene (reference sequence). Written as DNA, the CDR3 is TGTGCCAGCACTTCTAGCGGGACCCTCTACAATGAGCAGTTCTTC. This encodes CASTSSGTLYNEQFF.

V is TRBV12-5 and J is TRBJ2-5; maybe TRBD2 (6 bases). Trimming stripped 6 bases from V and 3 bases from J, with 14 bases between. The CDR3 extends over 14 amino acids. Germline CDR1 LGHNT, CDR2 FRNRAP. CDR3 amino acids: CASGGGLLKETQYF. CDR3 nucleotide sequence: TGTGCTAGTGGCGGGGGACTTCTAAAAGAGACCCAGTACTTC.

This clonotype was counted at least ten times. This rearrangement joins TRBV7-9 to TRBJ1-6, with 9 bases identical to TRBD1. The V gene end was trimmed by 5 bases and the J gene end by 7 bases; junction bases not matched to a gene: 12. This CDR3 comprises 17 residues. The germline CDR1 and CDR2 sequences are SEHNR and FQNEAQ (reference sequence). For the CDR3, the DNA is TGTGCCAGCAGCCAACCGGGACAGGGAGTTGGAAATTCACCCCTCCACTTT. Its translation: CASSQPGQGVGNSPLHF.

This clonotype was recorded many times. The chain uses TRBV7-3 and TRBJ2-7; possible D gene TRBD2, 6 bases. CDR1 and CDR2 from the germline V gene are SGHTA and FQGTGA. Trimming took 5 bases from V and 3 from J, leaving 17 bases between them. This CDR3 spans 15 amino acids. The CDR3 DNA is TGTGCCAGCAGCGCCGCTGCTGGTAGCGGCTACGAGCAGTACTTC. This translates into CASSAAAGSGYEQYF. The full variable domain, in which reference TRBV7-3 and TRBJ2-7 provide the parts outside the CDR3, is GAGVSQTPSNKVTEKGKYVELRCDPISGHTALYWYRQSLGQGPEFLIYFQGTGAADDSGLPNDRFFAVRPEGSVSTLKIQRTERGDSAVYLCASSAAAGSGYEQYFGPGTRLTVT.

This clonotype was detected a few times. This chain links TRBV10-3 with TRBJ1-5; D uncertain. Trimming left V 2 bases short and J 0 bases short, with 14 bases between. The CDR3 extends over 17 amino acids. Germline assignment: CDR1 ENHRY and CDR2 SYGVKD. CDR3 DNA sequence: TGTGCCATCAGTGAGGCAGAAGGCTCCTATAGCAATCAGCCCCAGCATTTT. Translating it yields CAISEAEGSYSNQPQHF.

The V and J genes are TRBV20-1 and TRBJ2-1; possibly TRBD2 for D (5 bases). The V gene lost 1 base and the J gene lost 4 bases, with 8 bases spanning the gap. The germline CDR1 and CDR2 sequences are DFQATT and SNEGSKA (reference sequence). The CDR3 runs 13 residues. CDR3 amino acids: CSARAGIYNEQFF. The CDR3, as DNA: TGCAGTGCTAGAGCGGGGATTTACAATGAGCAGTTCTTC.

J is TRBJ1-1 and V is TRBV7-2; D is uncertain. The CDR3 consists of 13 residues. The V end was cut by 1 base, the J end by 4 bases, with 7 bases between. Germline-derived CDR1 and CDR2 are SGHTA and FQGNSA. CDR3 region: CASSLDYGTEAFF. DNA for the CDR3: TGTGCCAGCAGCTTAGACTATGGCACTGAAGCTTTCTTT.

The sample holds many counts of this clonotype. The CDR3 DNA sequence: TGTGCCAGCAGCGACCCTCGGGTGAGAGAGACCCAGTACTTC. The encoded protein is CASSDPRVRETQYF. V usage is TRBV7-6 and J usage is TRBJ2-5, with unresolved D. The ends were cut back, 5 bases at V and 4 bases at J, with 14 bases in the middle. CDR1 and CDR2 from the germline V gene are SGHVS and FNYEAQ. The CDR3 loop spans 14 amino acids. The whole variable domain, remainder taken from reference TRBV7-6 and TRBJ2-5, is GAGVSQSPRYKVTKRGQDVALRCDPISGHVSLYWYRQALGQGPEFLTYFNYEAQQDKSGLPNDRFSAERPEGSISTLTIQRTEQRDSAMYRCASSDPRVRETQYFGPGTRLLVL.

Ten or more counts support this clonotype. The chain links TRBV11-3 to TRBJ1-1; weak D call: TRBD1 (6 bases). Trimming took 5 bases from V and 3 from J, leaving 19 bases between them. The length of the CDR3 is 16 residues. Germline V gene sequence: CDR1 SGHNT, CDR2 YENEEA. In DNA form, the CDR3 reads TGTGCCAGCAGCCTCCAAAATGACAGGACTTACACTGAAGCTTTCTTT. It yields the protein CASSLQNDRTYTEAFF.

The chain has TRBV18 and TRBJ2-3, with D perhaps matching TRBD2 (6 bases). This CDR3 region has 17 residues. The germline gives CDR1 KGHSH, CDR2 LQKENI. Between the trimmed V and J ends, which lost 0 bases and 2 bases, there was a span of 15 bases. CDR3 sequence (DNA): TGTGCCAGCTCACCACCGAGGAGCGGGCCACACACAGATACGCAGTATTTT. Translation gives CASSPPRSGPHTDTQYF.

This clonotype came up a few times. J is TRBJ1-6 and V is TRBV6-2 or TRBV6-3; 7 bases are a match to TRBD1. The V segment lost 5 bases and the J segment 10 bases; nucleotides outside the gene matches: 11. The CDR3 consists of 15 residues. From germline, CDR1 is MNHEY and CDR2 SVGEGT. The DNA of the CDR3 is TGTGCCAGCAGTAACCGGGACAGAATCTCATCACCCCTCCACTTT. Protein product: CASSNRDRISSPLHF.

The chain carries TRBV5-4 and TRBJ1-3, with D unclear. V dropped 6 bases and J dropped 4 bases, with 11 bases sitting between them. Germline loops: CDR1 SGHNT, CDR2 YYREEE (reference sequence). CDR3 length: 13 amino acids. CDR3 nucleotides: TGTGCCAGCACCTTCGAGGGAGGAAACACCATATATTTT. Translated: CASTFEGGNTIYF.

In this sample, this clonotype turned up many times. This chain links TRBV28 with TRBJ1-3; possible D gene TRBD1, 5 bases. CDR3 length: 16 amino acids. The germline V gene has CDR1 MDHEN and CDR2 SYDVKM. V lost 4 bases and J 0 bases, leaving 13 bases between the germline ends. CDR3 region: CASSSPGRNSGNTIYF. In DNA, the CDR3 is TGTGCCAGCAGTTCACCGGGACGGAACTCTGGAAACACCATATATTTT.

In this sample, this clonotype turned up a few times. The chain links TRBV6-6 to TRBJ2-2; D is undetermined. The CDR3 sequence is 15 residues long. The V gene's germline CDR1 is MNHNY and CDR2 SVGAGI (reference sequence). Trimming stripped 0 bases from V and 4 bases from J, with 9 bases between. The CDR3 coding sequence is TGTGCCAGCAGTTACTCGGACGGGTCCACCGGGGAGCTGTTTTTT. This gives the protein CASSYSDGSTGELFF.

This clonotype came up many times. This chain links TRBV7-2 with TRBJ2-5; TRBD2 might be the D (6 bases). This CDR3 has 13 residues. Germline-derived CDR1 and CDR2 are SGHTA and FQGNSA. The germline V and J ends were trimmed by 5 bases and 5 bases, with 12 bases remaining between them. This chain's CDR3 is CASSLGSLETQYF. CDR3 sequence (DNA): TGTGCCAGCAGCCTCGGGAGTCTCGAGACCCAGTACTTC.

The V call is TRBV11-2, the J call TRBJ2-1, with TRBD1 matching over 8 bases. The CDR3 length is 14 residues. Germline-derived CDR1 and CDR2 are SGHAT and FQNNGV. The V segment lost 8 bases and the J segment 1 base; nucleotides outside the gene matches: 4. The CDR3 spells CASAGQGSYNEQFF. The CDR3 DNA is TGTGCCAGCGCAGGACAGGGTTCCTACAATGAGCAGTTCTTC.

The sample holds a few counts of this clonotype. The V gene is TRBV24-1, the J gene TRBJ2-3; D remains unclear. CDR1 and CDR2 (germline): KGHDR, SFDVKD. Trimming cost V 2 bases and J 0 bases, with 2 bases left between them. The CDR3 consists of 13 residues. In nucleotides, the CDR3 is TGTGCCACCAGTGATTCGAGCACAGATACGCAGTATTTT. Its protein product is CATSDSSTDTQYF.

This clonotype was seen many times. The CDR3 is CASSPQGFQETQYF. The CDR3 region has the DNA TGTGCCAGCAGCCCACAGGGATTCCAAGAGACCCAGTACTTC. The V gene is TRBV7-2, the J gene TRBJ2-5; D perhaps matches TRBD1 (6 bases). The CDR3 is made up of 14 amino acids. In germline, CDR1 is SGHTA, CDR2 FQGNSA. Between the trimmed V and J ends, which lost 5 bases and 1 base, there was a span of 11 bases.

The table lists this clonotype with many counts. The chain carries TRBV6-2 or TRBV6-3 and TRBJ2-3; D assignment may be TRBD1 or TRBD2 (5 bases each). CDR1 and CDR2 from the germline V gene are MNHEY and SVGEGT. The CDR3 totals 14 residues. Trimming took off 6 bases at V and 5 bases at J, with 15 bases between the two ends. The DNA of the CDR3 is TGTGCCAGCAGATCTACTATGGGGGTAGATACGCAGTATTTT. Amino acid sequence: CASRSTMGVDTQYF.

Regarding this clonotype: Lacking the conserved final phenylalanine or tryptophan, this CDR3 likely reflects a read error. The gene calls are TRBV7-2 and TRBJ2-2; no clear D. CDR3 length: 14 residues. V was clipped by 3 bases and J by 5 bases, with 10 bases between them. The germline V gene has CDR1 SGHTA and CDR2 FQGNSA. The CDR3 spells CASSFEGPTGELFS. In DNA, the CDR3 is TGTGCCAGCAGCTTCGAAGGCCCAACCGGGGAGCTGTTTTCT.

At least ten counts were recorded for this clonotype. V gene TRBV7-2 combines with J gene TRBJ2-1, with 12 bases matching TRBD2. Germline assignment: CDR1 SGHTA and CDR2 FQGNSA. J lost 5 bases, V lost 1 base, and 0 bases had no gene match. The CDR3 covers 15 residues. As DNA, the CDR3 is TGTGCCAGCAGCTTAGGACTAGCGGGAGACAATGAGCAGTTCTTC. Residues: CASSLGLAGDNEQFF.

This clonotype showed up just a few times. V and J are TRBV9 and TRBJ2-1; TRBD1 might be the D (6 bases). This CDR3 comprises 12 residues. Trimming removed 7 bases from V and 9 bases from J, with 14 bases in between. The germline CDR1 and CDR2 sequences are SGDLS and YYNGEE. As DNA, the CDR3 is TGTGCCAGCGATACAGGGACGGGTGAGCAGTTCTTC. This encodes CASDTGTGEQFF. Complete variable domain (other parts from reference TRBV9 and TRBJ2-1): DSGVTQTPKHLITATGQRVTLRCSPRSGDLSVYWYQQSLDQGLQFLIQYYNGEERAKGNILERFSAQQFPDLHSELNLSSLELGDSALYFCASDTGTGEQFFGPGTRLTVL.

J is TRBJ1-2 and V is TRBV29-1; the D is unclear. CDR1 and CDR2 (germline): SQVTM, ANQGSEA. Trimming pared 5 bases from V and 2 bases from J, leaving 12 bases between. This CDR3 region has 13 residues. CDR3: CSVRSDLNYGYTF. The CDR3 bases are TGCAGCGTTCGGTCAGATTTAAACTATGGCTACACCTTC.

The chain recombines TRBV9 with TRBJ2-5; the match to TRBD2 covers 14 bases. The CDR3 length is 17 residues. V shed 4 bases and J 3 bases; nucleotides not matched to a gene: 8. Germline CDR1 is SGDLS and CDR2 is YYNGEE. The CDR3 coding sequence is TGTGCCAGCAGCCCACCCGCGGGACTAGCGGGAGAAGAGACCCAGTACTTC. It specifies CASSPPAGLAGEETQYF.